One sample yielded the 21 T cell receptor beta chains listed below, sequenced in a study of cytomegalovirus exposure and HLA in healthy donors. The primer mix had 60 Vbeta and 13 Jbeta primers. This table comes from immunoSEQ multiplex PCR, and its TCRdb copy is limited to in-frame clones, with some not included. This table has 100,000 to 120,000 clones, over 60% appearing once. The sequenced material came from PBMCs. The receptors here all came from a woman aged 55-69 years in good health and CMV-seropositive.

This chain uses TRBV30 with TRBJ2-7; possible D gene TRBD2, 6 bases. Trimming removed 0 bases from V and 2 bases from J, with 11 bases in between. CDR3 length: 14 residues. Germline V gives CDR1 GTSNPN, CDR2 SVGIG (reference sequence). The CDR3 DNA reads as TGTGCCTGGAGTGTTGGCGGAGGGGCCTACGAGCAGTACTTC. Encoded protein: CAWSVGGGAYEQYF.

There are a few counts of this clone. The chain couples TRBV28 to TRBJ1-1; tentative D call: TRBD1 (6 bases). V shed 4 bases and J shed 0 bases, with 9 bases lying between them. Germline loops: CDR1 MDHEN, CDR2 SYDVKM. The CDR3 is made up of 14 amino acids. The CDR3 sequence is CASSYDRLNTEAFF. DNA for the CDR3: TGTGCCAGCAGTTACGACAGGCTGAACACTGAAGCTTTCTTT.

The V call is TRBV15, the J call TRBJ2-1; tentatively, D is TRBD2 (6 bases). V lost 2 bases and J lost 9, with 11 bases in between. The CDR3 sequence is 13 residues long. The V gene's germline CDR1 is LNHNV and CDR2 YYDKDF (reference sequence). The CDR3 nucleotides read TGTGCCACCAGCAGAAATAGCGGCGGTGAGCAGTTCTTC. It specifies CATSRNSGGEQFF. Variable domain in full (rest from reference TRBV15 and TRBJ2-1): DAMVIQNPRYQVTQFGKPVTLSCSQTLNHNVMYWYQQKSSQAPKLLFHYYDKDFNNEADTPDNFQSRRPNTSFCFLDIRSPGLGDTAMYLCATSRNSGGEQFFGPGTRLTVL.

This chain uses TRBV6-5 with TRBJ2-7, with 7 bases fitting TRBD2. J gave up 7 bases and V 2 bases, and 14 bases lay outside the gene matches. CDR1 and CDR2 (germline): MNHEY, SVGAGI. The CDR3 totals 16 residues. CDR3: CASSYQREAAYGEQYF. CDR3 nucleotides: TGTGCCAGCAGTTACCAACGGGAGGCTGCCTACGGGGAGCAGTACTTC.

This chain joins TRBV10-3 and TRBJ2-3; perhaps TRBD1 as D (6 bases). CDR3 length: 14 residues. V lost 2 bases, J lost 11 bases, and 17 bases lay in between. CDR1 is ENHRY and CDR2 is SYGVKD in the germline V gene. CDR3 sequence reads: CAISEEQGVGKQYF. In DNA form, the CDR3 reads TGTGCCATCAGTGAGGAACAGGGAGTGGGAAAGCAGTATTTT.

This clone appeared a single time. This sequence joins TRBV19 and TRBJ2-7; weak D call: TRBD1 (5 bases). Germline V CDR1 and CDR2: LNHDA, SQIVND (reference sequence). Trimming took off 6 bases at V and 0 bases at J, with 12 bases between the two ends. The CDR3 spans 14 residues. The CDR3 sequence is CASREGESSYEQYF. The CDR3 coding sequence is TGTGCCAGTAGAGAAGGGGAAAGCTCCTACGAGCAGTACTTC.

The chain couples TRBV28 to TRBJ1-1, with unresolved D. The V gene's germline CDR1 is MDHEN and CDR2 SYDVKM. V was cut by 0 bases and J by 9 bases, with 14 bases left in between. This CDR3 comprises 14 residues. CDR3 sequence (DNA): TGTGCCAGCAGTTTATGGCTTGTAGCCAGCCAAGCTTTCTTT. Protein sequence: CASSLWLVASQAFF.

The rearrangement joins TRBV4-1 to TRBJ2-1, with D possibly TRBD2 on 6 matching bases. Trimming took off 5 bases at V and 9 bases at J, with 20 bases between the two ends. The CDR3 covers 15 residues. The germline V gene has CDR1 MGHRA and CDR2 YSYEKL. This CDR3 reads CASSSRETPRSEQFF. The DNA of the CDR3 is TGCGCCAGCAGCTCCCGGGAGACCCCTAGAAGTGAGCAGTTCTTC.

This rearrangement joins TRBV5-6 to TRBJ2-5; possible D gene TRBD2, 6 bases. Trimming pared 3 bases from V and 6 bases from J, leaving 12 bases between. This CDR3 is built from 13 residues. Looked up from germline, CDR1 is SGHDT and CDR2 is YYEEEE. The CDR3 region is CASSSSARQTQYF. The CDR3 DNA sequence: TGTGCCAGCAGCTCTAGCGCGCGGCAGACCCAGTACTTC.

This clone has a single count. The V call is TRBV9, the J call TRBJ2-3, with TRBD2 identical over 12 bases. The CDR3 is made up of 18 amino acids. Germline CDR1 and CDR2: SGDLS and YYNGEE. The trim removed 4 bases at V and 4 bases at J, leaving 13 bases unmatched. Here the CDR3 DNA reads TGTGCCAGCAGCTGGGGGGGGCTAGCGGGAGGGATCCCAGATACGCAGTATTTT. Its protein is CASSWGGLAGGIPDTQYF.

This rearrangement joins TRBV30 to TRBJ2-1; TRBD2 matches at 8 bases. The CDR3 covers 13 residues. Germline values: CDR1 GTSNPN, CDR2 SVGIG (reference sequence). With 2 bases clipped from V and 11 bases from J, the junction kept 8 bases outside the gene matches. Here the CDR3 reads CAWSRIAGLQQFF. As DNA, the CDR3 is TGTGCCTGGAGTCGGATAGCGGGACTCCAGCAGTTCTTC.

This sequence joins TRBV5-1 and TRBJ2-5, with 7 bases matching TRBD1. The end of the DNA aligns better with TRBJ2-7, so the J call may be wrong. The CDR3 has 14 residues. Germline CDR1 and CDR2: SGHRS and YFSETQ. The CDR3 sequence is CASSQTGTTYEQYF. CDR3 DNA: TGCGCCAGCAGCCAGACAGGGACAACCTACGAGCAGTACTTC.

CDR3 sequence (DNA): TGTGCCAGCAGCTCCGGACAGGGCTATGGCTACACCTTC. Translating gives CASSSGQGYGYTF. This chain joins TRBV6-1 and TRBJ1-2; 8 nucleotides agree with TRBD1. The CDR3 has 13 amino acids. Trimming at V came to 6 bases and at J to 4 bases, leaving 4 bases not matched to a gene. The V gene's germline CDR1 is MNHNS and CDR2 SASEGT.

The genes are TRBV25-1 and TRBJ1-5; 7 bases match TRBD1. Germline CDR1 MGHDK, CDR2 SYGVNS. With V trimmed by 4 bases and J by 2 bases, 11 bases remained unmatched. CDR3 size: 17 residues. CDR3 in amino acids: CASSAPEGAPGNQPQHF. The CDR3 coding sequence is TGTGCCAGCAGTGCCCCGGAGGGGGCGCCGGGCAATCAGCCCCAGCATTTT.

This clone was detected once. V is TRBV5-1 and J is TRBJ2-7, with 9 bases lining up with TRBD2. Trimming removed 5 bases from V and 3 bases from J; junction bases left unmatched: 9. The CDR3 is 15 residues long. Germline assignment: CDR1 SGHRS and CDR2 YFSETQ. Written as DNA, the CDR3 is TGCGCCAGCAGTCGAACCGGGACTAGCAGCTACGAGCAGTACTTC. Protein: CASSRTGTSSYEQYF.

This clone showed up just a few times. This sequence joins TRBV11-3 and TRBJ2-7, with 10 bases fitting TRBD2. The V and J ends lost 1 base and 2 bases, in that order; junction bases with no gene match: 8. Germline CDR1 and CDR2: SGHNT and YENEEA. This CDR3 comprises 17 residues. CDR3 protein: CASSLVLAGVMAYEQYF. The CDR3 DNA is TGTGCCAGCAGCTTAGTTCTAGCGGGAGTCATGGCCTACGAGCAGTACTTC.

The V and J genes are TRBV9 and TRBJ2-2; no reliable D call. V was trimmed by 4 bases and J by 6 bases, leaving 7 bases between them. From germline, CDR1 is SGDLS and CDR2 YYNGEE. The CDR3 loop spans 12 amino acids. The CDR3 loop reads CASSPQPGELFF. The CDR3 DNA reads as TGTGCCAGCAGCCCACAACCCGGGGAGCTGTTTTTT. Combining the CDR3 with reference TRBV9 and TRBJ2-2 gives the whole variable domain DSGVTQTPKHLITATGQRVTLRCSPRSGDLSVYWYQQSLDQGLQFLIQYYNGEERAKGNILERFSAQQFPDLHSELNLSSLELGDSALYFCASSPQPGELFFGEGSRLTVL.

The chain carries TRBV5-6 and TRBJ1-1, with TRBD1 matching 7 bases. Trimming removed 0 bases from V and 3 bases from J; junction bases left unmatched: 11. CDR1 is SGHDT, CDR2 YYEEEE, per germline. The CDR3 totals 17 residues. The CDR3 DNA reads as TGTGCCAGCAGCTTGGCCTTTGACAGGGTAAGGGACACTGAAGCTTTCTTT. As protein: CASSLAFDRVRDTEAFF.

The chain has TRBV15 and TRBJ2-1; 10 nucleotides match TRBD2. Germline CDR1 is LNHNV and CDR2 is YYDKDF (reference sequence). With V trimmed by 4 bases and J by 15 bases, 12 bases remained unmatched. This CDR3 has 14 residues. CDR3 sequence reads: CATSIGKLAGVLFF. The CDR3 DNA sequence: TGTGCCACCAGCATAGGAAAGCTAGCGGGAGTACTGTTCTTC.

V gene TRBV14 combines with J gene TRBJ2-1, with 8 bases fitting TRBD2. Germline lookup yields CDR1 SGHDN and CDR2 FVKESK. The CDR3 covers 19 residues. Trimming took 1 base from V and 7 from J; bases not matched to a gene: 18. CDR3 DNA: TGTGCCAGCAGCCAAGCGGCCCCGGCCACTAGCGGTAAGGAGAATGAGCAGTTCTTC. This sequence encodes CASSQAAPATSGKENEQFF.

V and J are TRBV2 and TRBJ1-3; 8 nucleotides line up with TRBD1. CDR3 length: 18 amino acids. Germline loops: CDR1 SNHLY, CDR2 FYNNEI. Trimming at V came to 3 bases and at J to 1 base, leaving 11 bases not matched to a gene. The CDR3 sequence is CASSELDRVKISGNTIYF. CDR3 bases: TGTGCCAGCAGTGAGTTGGACAGGGTTAAAATTTCTGGAAACACCATATATTTT.